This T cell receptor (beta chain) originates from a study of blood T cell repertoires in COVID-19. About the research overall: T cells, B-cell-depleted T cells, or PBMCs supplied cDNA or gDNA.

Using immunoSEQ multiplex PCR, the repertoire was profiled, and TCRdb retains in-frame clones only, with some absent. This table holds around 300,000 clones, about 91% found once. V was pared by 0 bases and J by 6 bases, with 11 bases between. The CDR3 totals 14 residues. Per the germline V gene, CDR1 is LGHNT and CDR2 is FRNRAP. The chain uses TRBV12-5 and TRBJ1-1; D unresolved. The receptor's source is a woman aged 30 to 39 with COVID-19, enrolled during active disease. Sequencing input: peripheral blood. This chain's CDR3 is CASGLVPESPEAFF. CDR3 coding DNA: TGTGCTAGTGGTTTGGTACCCGAGTCCCCTGAAGCTTTCTTT.